This T cell receptor (beta chain) was found in a study of blood T cell repertoires in COVID-19. Study details: COVID-19 samples collected from the United States, Italy and Spain covered acute and convalescent phases. T cells, B-cell-depleted T cells, or PBMCs supplied cDNA or gDNA.

Germline CDR1 and CDR2: LGHNA and YNFKEQ. Trimming removed 0 bases from V and 6 bases from J; junction bases left unmatched: 10. This CDR3 spans 17 amino acids. Per the authors' pipeline: Estimates of nucleated cell counts were drawn from the amplification of reference gene primers. TCRdb's copy holds only in-frame clones and misses some; the assay was immunoSEQ multiplex PCR. V and J calls and clone size are given by that table; D and trimming were obtained from the DNA. The table has around 86,000 clones, 83% seen once. The sequenced sample consisted of peripheral blood. The rearrangement uses TRBV4-2 and TRBJ2-2; 7 bases are shared with TRBD2. The receptor comes from a woman aged 80 or older with acute or convalescent COVID-19. The CDR3 reads CASSQDFSGTGAGELFF. The CDR3 region has the DNA TGTGCCAGCAGCCAAGATTTCAGCGGGACGGGGGCCGGGGAGCTGTTTTTT.